This T cell receptor (beta chain) was identified in a study of blood T cell repertoires in COVID-19. Study as a whole: Samples of COVID-19 (acute and convalescent) were obtained from the United States, Italy and Spain. From T cells, B-cell-depleted T cells, or PBMCs came the material, which was cDNA or gDNA.

Germline V gene data show CDR1 as ENHRY and CDR2 as SYGVKD. This CDR3 has 13 amino acids. The V and J ends lost 7 bases and 1 base respectively, with 10 bases between them. Clones were read by immunoSEQ multiplex PCR, and TCRdb kept only the in-frame ones, dropping some. The sample yields 240,000 or so clones, approximately 84% seen once. The sequence derives from a woman in her 30s who had recovered from COVID-19. The chain carries TRBV10-3 and TRBJ2-5; D is undetermined. The sequenced sample consisted of peripheral blood. The CDR3 nucleotides read TGTGCCATCACGAGTGCCCTCCAAGAGACCCAGTACTTC. Translation gives CAITSALQETQYF.